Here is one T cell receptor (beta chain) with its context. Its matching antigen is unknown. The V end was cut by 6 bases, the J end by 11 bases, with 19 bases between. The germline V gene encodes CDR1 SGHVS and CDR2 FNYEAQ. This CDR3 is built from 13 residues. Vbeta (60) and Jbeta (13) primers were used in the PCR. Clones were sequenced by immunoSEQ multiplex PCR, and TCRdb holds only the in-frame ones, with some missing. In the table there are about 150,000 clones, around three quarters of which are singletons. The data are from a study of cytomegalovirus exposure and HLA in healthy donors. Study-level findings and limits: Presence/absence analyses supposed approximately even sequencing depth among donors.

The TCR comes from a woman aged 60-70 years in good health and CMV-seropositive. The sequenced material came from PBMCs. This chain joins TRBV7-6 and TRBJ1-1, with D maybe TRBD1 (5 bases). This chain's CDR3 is CASRTDRSRGAFF. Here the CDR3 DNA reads TGTGCCAGCAGAACCGACAGATCTCGTGGGGCTTTCTTT.